The clone carrying this T cell receptor (beta chain) was recorded many times. The antigen remains unidentified. V was trimmed by 2 bases and J by 4 bases, leaving 15 bases between them. Looked up from germline, CDR1 is MDHEN and CDR2 is SYDVKM. CDR3 length equals 16 residues. It was 300 ng DNA, roughly 28,000 T cell genomes, that went into each replicate PCR of unsorted PBMC. Methods used by the authors: From ImmunoSEQ came sequences covering only the junction and carrying no quality scores, so filtering differed. Sequencing was performed with immunoSEQ multiplex PCR; in TCRdb, only in-frame clones are kept and a portion is missing. That table is the source of V, J and clone size, and D and trimming were worked out from the DNA. The sample lists around 500,000 clones; around 79% were seen once. This sample is drawn from a study of shared clonotypes between healthy human individuals. General study points: The researchers took only blood, and tissue repertoires probably look different.

This TCR was recovered from a woman in her 40s in good health. Some clones in this sample may be carry-over from other donors' samples. Sample: PBMCs. The chain is built from TRBV28 and TRBJ1-5, with a possible D match to TRBD1 (5 bases). CDR3 coding DNA: TGTGCCAGCAGTTTACGGGGCAGGAGGGGTAATCAGCCCCAGCATTTT. Protein product: CASSLRGRRGNQPQHF.